This is a list of T cell receptor beta chains from one sample in a study of T cell repertoires in cytomegalovirus infection. In TCRdb, the reads were re-called with MiXCR into one record per CDR3 protein. This table has around 450,000 distinct CDR3 sequences, around 11% appearing once. Sequenced input: PBMCs. These receptors were collected from a human donor in good health (CMV status not recorded). Some clones in this sample may be carry-over from other donors' samples. CDR3s include the opening cysteine and the closing phenylalanine or tryptophan. A D gene is named only where the DNA matches it firmly. Size is omitted from some rows. Given values are once, few, many or a class for expanded clones.

- | TRBJ2-7 | many | TRBV7-9 | CASSPGTETTEQYF | TGTGCCAGCAGCCCTGGGACTGAGACTACGGAGCAGTACTTC
- | TRBJ1-5 | many | TRBV7-8 | CASSSLSVEDRPQHF | TGTGCCAGCAGCTCTCTCTCGGTAGAGGATAGGCCCCAGCATTTT
TRBD2 | TRBJ2-2 | many | TRBV6-1 | CASTTPVLARTGELFF | TGTGCCAGCACCACCCCGGTACTAGCGAGGACCGGGGAGCTGTTTTTT
TRBD1 | TRBJ2-7 | many | TRBV28 | CASSPPATGQNEQYF | TGTGCCAGCAGTCCCCCCGCGACAGGGCAAAACGAGCAGTACTTC
TRBD1 | TRBJ2-7 | many | TRBV30 | CAWSRDRAYEQYF | TGTGCCTGGAGCAGGGACAGGGCCTACGAGCAGTACTTC
- | TRBJ1-2 | many | TRBV7-2 | CASSLAARLELYGYTF | TGTGCCAGCAGCTTAGCAGCTAGGCTTGAACTCTATGGCTACACCTTC
TRBD2 | TRBJ2-1 | few | TRBV19 | CASSMGLAGGHEQFF | TGTGCCAGTAGTATGGGACTAGCGGGGGGTCATGAGCAGTTCTTC
TRBD2 | TRBJ2-3 | many | TRBV7-7 | CASGCLAGEITDTQYF | TGTGCTAGCGGGTGCCTAGCGGGGGAAATCACAGATACGCAGTATTTT
- | TRBJ2-1 | many | TRBV30 | CAWSGGTDIYNEQFF | TGTGCCTGGAGTGGCGGGACAGACATCTACAATGAGCAGTTCTTC
TRBD1 | TRBJ1-5 | many | TRBV7-7 | CASSLGGTTLQGLNIRWSQPQHF | TGTGCCAGCAGCTTAGGGGGGACCACCTTACAGGGGCTTAATATAAGGTGGAGTCAGCCCCAGCATTTT
TRBD1 | TRBJ2-3 | - | TRBV19 | CASSMGGRTGRNTQYF | TGTGCCAGTAGTATGGGGGGACGGACAGGGAGGAACACGCAGTATTTT
- | TRBJ1-1 | few | TRBV4-1 | CASSQGRSNTEAFF | TGCGCCAGCAGCCAAGGGAGGAGTAACACTGAAGCTTTCTTT
TRBD1 | TRBJ1-5 | many | TRBV7-2 | CASSLNRGEPQHF | TGTGCCAGCAGCTTAAACAGGGGCGAGCCCCAGCATTTT
- | TRBJ2-7 | - | TRBV4-1 | CASSRRQAAHEQYF | TGCGCCAGCAGCCGAAGACAGGCGGCCCACGAGCAGTACTTC
- | TRBJ1-1 | many | TRBV7-3 | CASSLTSIGNTEAFF | TGTGCCAGCAGCTTAACTAGCATCGGGAACACTGAAGCTTTCTTT
- | TRBJ1-1 | - | TRBV3-1 | CASSQERQGQAFF | TGTGCCAGCAGCCAAGAACGCCAGGGGCAAGCTTTCTTT
- | TRBJ2-1 | - | TRBV20-1 | CSANPQGLPGEQFF | TGCAGTGCGAATCCCCAGGGGCTTCCGGGTGAGCAGTTCTTC
- | TRBJ2-7 | many | TRBV7-2 | CASSLGWLAQNYEQYF | TGTGCCAGCAGCTTAGGATGGCTAGCTCAGAACTACGAGCAGTACTTC
- | TRBJ1-2 | - | TRBV20-1 | CSAERPGHLSTTGYTF | TGCAGTGCAGAAAGGCCGGGACACCTCAGCACCACTGGCTACACCTTC
- | TRBJ2-7 | many | TRBV23-1 | CASRRGTGCYEQYF | TGCGCCAGCAGAAGGGGAACGGGATGCTACGAGCAGTACTTC
- | TRBJ1-6 | many | TRBV20-1 | CSASIGSQNSPLHF | TGCAGTGCTAGTATAGGGTCTCAAAATTCACCCCTCCACTTT
- | TRBJ2-3 | few | TRBV7-3 | CASSLKRSRRGSADTQYF | TGTGCCAGCAGCTTAAAAAGGAGCCGTCGGGGATCGGCAGATACGCAGTATTTT
TRBD2 | TRBJ2-1 | many | TRBV27 | CASSLRWASGSGEQFF | TGTGCCAGCAGTTTACGTTGGGCTAGCGGGAGTGGTGAGCAGTTCTTC
- | TRBJ1-5 | few | TRBV5-7 | CASRKTSGCNQPQHF | TGTGCCAGCAGAAAGACCTCAGGGTGCAATCAGCCCCAGCATTTT
- | TRBJ1-3 | - | TRBV20-1 | CSARADGGSSGNTIYF | TGCAGTGCTAGAGCCGATGGTGGCAGCTCTGGAAACACCATATATTTT
TRBD2 | TRBJ2-1 | many | TRBV5-5 | CASSLLAVTYNEQFF | TGTGCCAGCAGCCTACTAGCGGTGACCTACAATGAGCAGTTCTTC
- | TRBJ2-4 | many | TRBV6-1 | CASSEGSPLAKNIQYF | TGTGCCAGCAGTGAAGGCAGCCCTCTAGCCAAAAACATTCAGTACTTC
- | TRBJ2-1 | many | TRBV9 | CASSLSLAMSYNEQFF | TGTGCCAGCAGCCTCTCTCTAGCGATGTCCTACAATGAGCAGTTCTTC
- | TRBJ1-1 | - | TRBV7-3 | CASSLIGRNTEAFF | TGTGCCAGCAGCTTAATTGGTCGAAACACTGAAGCTTTCTTT
- | TRBJ1-3 | many | TRBV7-9 | CASSLRRSGNTIYF | TGTGCCAGCAGCTTAAGGAGGTCTGGAAACACCATATATTTT
- | TRBJ1-6 | many | TRBV7-6 | CASSLINSPLHF | TGTGCCAGCAGCTTGATTAATTCACCCCTCCACTTT
TRBD1 | TRBJ1-4 | many | TRBV4-2 | CASSQGTGGSTNEKLFF | TGTGCCAGCAGCCAGGGGACAGGGGGTTCGACTAATGAAAAACTGTTTTTT
- | TRBJ2-7 | few | TRBV28 | CASSFDSPYEQYF | TGTGCCAGCAGTTTCGACAGTCCCTACGAGCAGTACTTC
- | TRBJ1-2 | - | TRBV28 | CASSLHKGNGYTF | TGTGCCAGCAGTTTACACAAGGGTAATGGCTACACCTTC
- | TRBJ1-1 | once | TRBV18 | CASSARGQRTYTEAFF | TGTGCCAGCTCAGCCCGGGGACAACGAACATACACTGAAGCTTTCTTT
- | TRBJ1-1 | many | TRBV27 | CASREAGAPRWAEAFF | TGTGCCAGCCGCGAGGCAGGGGCCCCCCGATGGGCTGAAGCTTTCTTT
- | TRBJ1-5 | many | TRBV6-1 | CASSVSRDQPQHF | TGTGCCAGCAGTGTATCCCGCGACCAGCCCCAGCATTTT